Presented here are 24 T cell receptor beta chains from one specimen sequenced in a study of cytomegalovirus exposure and HLA in healthy donors. TCRdb's table, derived via immunoSEQ multiplex PCR, lists solely in-frame clones and lacks some. Of 150,000 to 200,000 clones listed, about 83% are singletons. The source material was PBMCs. These receptors came from a woman between 18 and 29 years old in good health and CMV-seronegative.

J is TRBJ2-7 and V is TRBV4-2; 11 nucleotides agree with TRBD2. Germline trimming cut 0 bases from V and 6 bases from J; bases unmatched to any gene: 7. In germline, CDR1 is LGHNA, CDR2 YNFKEQ. CDR3 length: 16 residues. The CDR3 nucleotides read TGTGCCAGCAGCCAAGAGAGCACACTAGCGGGGGTCGAGCAGTACTTC. Amino acids: CASSQESTLAGVEQYF.

This clone was seen a single time. This sequence joins TRBV18 and TRBJ2-5, with D maybe TRBD1 (5 bases). The germline V gene has CDR1 KGHSH and CDR2 LQKENI. V shed 0 bases and J shed 4 bases, with 9 bases lying between them. This CDR3 comprises 14 residues. CDR3 nucleotide sequence: TGTGCCAGCTCACCACCGGCAGGGCTAGAGACCCAGTACTTC. This codes for CASSPPAGLETQYF.

This clone appeared a few times. The chain has TRBV6-1 and TRBJ1-1, with a tentative D call TRBD1 (5 bases). The CDR3 length is 13 residues. Trimming took 6 bases from V and 1 from J, leaving 9 bases between them. CDR1 and CDR2 (germline): MNHNS, SASEGT. In DNA form, the CDR3 reads TGTGCCAGCAGCTTCGACAGGAACACTGAAGCTTTCTTT. Amino acid sequence: CASSFDRNTEAFF.

This chain connects TRBV30 to TRBJ2-1, with 8 positions matching TRBD2. The CDR3 is made up of 13 amino acids. The junction had 5 bases not matched to a gene; V was cut back by 5 bases and J by 5 bases. From germline, CDR1 is GTSNPN and CDR2 SVGIG (reference sequence). The CDR3 sequence is CAWEGGGHNEQFF. The CDR3 DNA sequence: TGTGCCTGGGAGGGCGGGGGGCACAATGAGCAGTTCTTC.

This clone was counted a single time. The chain joins TRBV27 to TRBJ2-1, with 9 bases that match TRBD2. Germline-derived CDR1 and CDR2 are MNHEY and SMNVEV (reference sequence). V lost 3 bases to trimming and J lost 4 bases; unmatched junction nucleotides: 10. The CDR3 runs to 17 residues. The CDR3 loop reads CASSFSLAGYHYNEQFF. DNA for the CDR3: TGTGCCAGCAGTTTCTCGCTAGCGGGGTACCATTACAATGAGCAGTTCTTC.

The chain joins TRBV4-2 to TRBJ1-2; 8 bases line up with TRBD1. Trimming removed 2 bases from V and 2 bases from J; junction bases left unmatched: 7. The CDR3 loop spans 16 amino acids. Germline CDR1 and CDR2: LGHNA and YNFKEQ. The CDR3 sequence is CASSQHTQGANYGYTF. DNA of the CDR3: TGTGCCAGCAGCCAACATACTCAGGGGGCGAACTATGGCTACACCTTC.

V usage is TRBV4-1 and J usage is TRBJ2-5; TRBD2 might be the D (6 bases). Per germline, CDR1 MGHRA and CDR2 YSYEKL. With 0 bases removed from V and 4 bases from J, the gap between germline ends came to 12 bases. The CDR3 runs to 15 residues. CDR3 sequence reads: CASSQDRVGGETQYF. In DNA, the CDR3 is TGCGCCAGCAGCCAAGATCGTGTCGGGGGAGAGACCCAGTACTTC.

The chain carries TRBV6-5 and TRBJ1-6; 7 bases fit TRBD1. With V trimmed by 0 bases and J by 6 bases, 2 bases remained unmatched. The CDR3 covers 15 residues. Germline loops: CDR1 MNHEY, CDR2 SVGAGI. Here the CDR3 DNA reads TGTGCCAGCAGTTACTCGTGGGACAGTAATTCACCCCTCCACTTT. This sequence encodes CASSYSWDSNSPLHF.

This chain uses TRBV10-3 with TRBJ2-2, with D possibly TRBD1 on 5 matching bases. CDR1 ENHRY and CDR2 SYGVKD come from the germline V gene. V lost 0 bases and J 0 bases, leaving 11 bases between the germline ends. CDR3 length: 17 residues. The CDR3 spells CAISESPTVSNTGELFF. CDR3 in DNA: TGTGCCATCAGTGAGTCCCCGACAGTCTCGAACACCGGGGAGCTGTTTTTT.

V gene TRBV19 combines with J gene TRBJ1-6, with D unclear. V lost 6 bases and J lost 7, with 16 bases in between. CDR1 and CDR2 (germline): LNHDA, SQIVND (reference sequence). The CDR3 contains 15 residues. CDR3 sequence: CASRVSVSGNSPLHF. CDR3 DNA sequence: TGTGCCAGTAGGGTATCCGTCTCGGGAAATTCACCCCTCCACTTT.

The chain carries TRBV19 and TRBJ2-7, with D possibly matching TRBD2 (5 bases). The CDR3 has 14 amino acids. V dropped 10 bases and J dropped 1 base, with 17 bases sitting between them. Germline CDR1 reads LNHDA; CDR2 reads SQIVND (reference sequence). The CDR3 nucleotides read TGTGCCACCGCGGCTCGAAGAGGGTCCTACGAGCAGTACTTC. The encoded protein is CATAARRGSYEQYF.

V usage is TRBV9 and J usage is TRBJ1-1, with D possibly matching TRBD1 (6 bases). The CDR3 runs 15 residues. Trimming removed 0 bases at V and 4 bases at J, with 13 bases between. Germline CDR1 reads SGDLS; CDR2 reads YYNGEE. The CDR3 spells CASSVVEGGFTEAFF. The CDR3 DNA reads as TGTGCCAGCAGCGTAGTTGAGGGGGGGTTCACTGAAGCTTTCTTT.

The rearrangement links TRBV5-1 to TRBJ2-7; the D is unclear. CDR1 is SGHRS and CDR2 is YFSETQ in the germline V gene. The CDR3 is 10 amino acids. The ends were cut back, 2 bases at V and 12 bases at J, with 9 bases in the middle. The CDR3 protein is CASSFSPPYF. CDR3 nucleotide sequence: TGCGCCAGCAGCTTTAGCCCGCCGTACTTC.

The chain joins TRBV15 to TRBJ2-1; 8 bases are a match to TRBD2. The junction had 12 bases not matched to a gene; V was cut back by 2 bases and J by 0 bases. The germline V gene has CDR1 LNHNV and CDR2 YYDKDF (reference sequence). This CDR3 region has 19 residues. The CDR3 coding sequence is TGTGCCACCAGCAGACCCTGGACTAGCCGCCAGAGCTCCTACAATGAGCAGTTCTTC. This codes for CATSRPWTSRQSSYNEQFF.

V usage is TRBV15 and J usage is TRBJ1-1, with D perhaps TRBD1 (5 bases). The V end lost 3 bases, the J end lost 0 bases, and 20 bases lay between the germline ends. The CDR3 is 18 amino acids. The germline gives CDR1 LNHNV, CDR2 YYDKDF (reference sequence). The CDR3 DNA reads as TGTGCCACCAGCAGTTGGGGCCGCCAGGATATTTTGAACACTGAAGCTTTCTTT. This sequence encodes CATSSWGRQDILNTEAFF.

This chain links TRBV30 with TRBJ1-3; D is ambiguous. Germline lookup yields CDR1 GTSNPN and CDR2 SVGIG (reference sequence). Trimming pared 0 bases from V and 6 bases from J, leaving 12 bases between. The CDR3 length is 14 residues. CDR3 protein: CAWSVAGEVNTIYF. As DNA, the CDR3 is TGTGCCTGGAGTGTAGCTGGAGAAGTAAACACCATATATTTT.

The gene calls are TRBV5-4 and TRBJ1-1, with D possibly TRBD1 on 5 matching bases. Trimming cost V 2 bases and J 3 bases, with 8 bases left between them. The length of the CDR3 is 13 residues. Germline V gene lookup returns CDR1 SGHNT and CDR2 YYREEE (reference sequence). The CDR3 reads CASSFRDYTEAFF. In DNA form, the CDR3 reads TGTGCCAGCAGCTTCCGGGACTACACTGAAGCTTTCTTT. The full variable domain, completed using reference TRBV5-4 and TRBJ1-1, is ETGVTQSPTHLIKTRGQQVTLRCSSQSGHNTVSWYQQALGQGPQFIFQYYREEENGRGNFPPRFSGLQFPNYSSELNVNALELDDSALYLCASSFRDYTEAFFGQGTRLTVV.

The chain couples TRBV30 to TRBJ2-1; a weak D match, TRBD1 (7 bases). Trimming took off 1 base at V and 0 bases at J, with 22 bases between the two ends. Germline CDR1 and CDR2: GTSNPN and SVGIG (reference sequence). There are 19 residues in the CDR3. This CDR3 is CAWSAGGRGYPSSYNEQFF. The CDR3 nucleotides are TGTGCCTGGAGTGCCGGGGGCAGGGGGTACCCGAGCTCCTACAATGAGCAGTTCTTC.

The genes are TRBV30 and TRBJ1-2, with a tentative D call TRBD1 (6 bases). Trimming removed 7 bases at V and 5 bases at J, with 11 bases between. This CDR3 comprises 11 residues. Germline loops: CDR1 GTSNPN, CDR2 SVGIG (reference sequence). The CDR3 protein is CASQGFYGYTF. The CDR3 DNA is TGTGCCTCCCAGGGGTTTTATGGCTACACCTTC.

This chain uses TRBV6-1 with TRBJ1-1; 7 bases fit TRBD1. CDR3 length: 15 amino acids. Germline trimming cut 5 bases from V and 4 bases from J; bases unmatched to any gene: 10. Looked up from germline, CDR1 is MNHNS and CDR2 is SASEGT. CDR3 region: CASSLFRDSPTEAFF. The CDR3 DNA reads as TGTGCCAGCAGTCTATTCCGGGACAGTCCCACTGAAGCTTTCTTT.

The CDR3 DNA follows: TGTGCCAGCAGCATGCGGGACAGCAATCAGCCCCAGCATTTT. It specifies CASSMRDSNQPQHF. The chain employs TRBV5-4 and TRBJ1-5; a weak D match, TRBD1 (5 bases). CDR1 is SGHNT and CDR2 is YYREEE in the germline V gene (reference sequence). The ends were cut back, 4 bases at V and 1 base at J, with 9 bases in the middle. The CDR3 has 14 amino acids.

The chain uses TRBV6-5 and TRBJ1-4; TRBD1 matches 10 bases. V dropped 4 bases and J dropped 9; count of bases not matched to a gene: 5. The CDR3 contains 14 residues. Germline values: CDR1 MNHEY, CDR2 SVGAGI. The CDR3 coding sequence is TGTGCCAGCAGTTTACGGGACAGGGGTCAAAAACTGTTTTTT. Translated: CASSLRDRGQKLFF.

This clone was observed a single time. This chain connects TRBV2 to TRBJ1-4; the D gene is possibly TRBD1 (6 bases). Germline V gives CDR1 SNHLY, CDR2 FYNNEI. CDR3 length: 15 amino acids. Trimming took off 8 bases at V and 8 bases at J, with 21 bases between the two ends. CDR3 in amino acids: CASAWGSGTREKLFF. The CDR3 nucleotides are TGTGCCAGCGCCTGGGGGTCCGGGACAAGGGAAAAACTGTTTTTT.

This chain links TRBV30 with TRBJ2-1; tentatively, D is TRBD1 (6 bases). With 0 bases removed from V and 7 bases from J, the gap between germline ends came to 16 bases. The CDR3 runs to 15 residues. Germline lookup yields CDR1 GTSNPN and CDR2 SVGIG (reference sequence). The CDR3 DNA reads as TGTGCCTGGAGTGTACCCCTGCAAGACAGGAATGAGCAGTTCTTC. It codes for CAWSVPLQDRNEQFF.